The 16 T cell receptor beta chains given below trace back to one sample, sequenced in a study of T cell responses to AZD1222 COVID-19 vaccine. Repertoires were generated with immunoSEQ multiplex PCR, while TCRdb's copy carries only in-frame clones and drops some. The sample yields 88,000 or so clones, under 90% seen once. This sample comprised peripheral blood, obtained on day 0 of AZD1222 vaccination. These receptors originate from an adult in good health.

This clone was seen just once. The rearrangement uses TRBV5-5 and TRBJ1-1; D gene ambiguous. V was pared by 4 bases and J by 4 bases, with 17 bases between. Germline V lookup: CDR1 SGHKS, CDR2 YYEKEE (reference sequence). The CDR3 length is 15 residues. This CDR3 reads CASSQLQKSSTEAFF. DNA of the CDR3: TGTGCCAGCAGCCAGCTACAGAAATCAAGCACTGAAGCTTTCTTT.

The chain links TRBV5-1 to TRBJ1-1; possible D gene TRBD1, 5 bases. Germline V CDR1 and CDR2: SGHRS, YFSETQ. The V end was cut by 2 bases, the J end by 1 base, with 12 bases between. This CDR3 has 15 amino acids. The CDR3 here is CASSFIGQGNTEAFF. Written as DNA, the CDR3 is TGCGCCAGCAGCTTCATAGGGCAGGGGAACACTGAAGCTTTCTTT.

This chain links TRBV6-5 with TRBJ1-5; TRBD1 matches 7 bases. The CDR3 runs 14 residues. V trimming: 5 bases; J trimming: 5 bases; junction bases outside the gene matches: 6. Germline assignment: CDR1 MNHEY and CDR2 SVGAGI. CDR3 bases: TGTGCCAGCAGTAGGGGGCTGGGAGATCAGCCCCAGCATTTT. Translated: CASSRGLGDQPQHF.

The chain has TRBV11-2 and TRBJ1-4; the match to TRBD1 covers 7 bases. V shed 3 bases and J 4 bases; nucleotides not matched to a gene: 5. Germline values: CDR1 SGHAT, CDR2 FQNNGV. CDR3 size: 15 residues. CDR3 sequence: CASSFGQVRNEKLFF. In nucleotides, the CDR3 is TGTGCCAGCAGCTTCGGACAGGTCCGTAATGAAAAACTGTTTTTT.

The genes are TRBV24-1 and TRBJ2-5; 13 bases match TRBD2. Germline V gene lookup returns CDR1 KGHDR and CDR2 SFDVKD. This CDR3 region has 16 residues. J gave up 2 bases and V 4 bases, and 3 bases lay outside the gene matches. CDR3 nucleotides: TGTGCCACCAGTGAAGGGACTAGCGGGGCTCAAGAGACCCAGTACTTC. It translates to CATSEGTSGAQETQYF.

The V gene is TRBV3-1 (or the pseudogene TRBV3-2), the J gene TRBJ2-1, with TRBD2 as a possible D gene (6 bases). The V gene lost 1 base and the J gene lost 0 bases, with 10 bases spanning the gap. The CDR3 sequence is 16 residues long. Germline lookup yields CDR1 LGHDT and CDR2 YNNKEL (reference sequence). The CDR3 coding sequence is TGTGCCAGCAGCCAAGGTAGCGGCAGCTCCTACAATGAGCAGTTCTTC. This gives the protein CASSQGSGSSYNEQFF.

The chain carries TRBV27 and TRBJ2-7; weak D call: TRBD2 (6 bases). From germline, CDR1 is MNHEY and CDR2 SMNVEV (reference sequence). This CDR3 comprises 17 residues. V dropped 4 bases and J dropped 2 bases, with 21 bases sitting between them. CDR3 sequence (DNA): TGTGCCAGCAGTTATACGGGACGTACGGGGAGGCCCTACGAGCAGTACTTC. Translation gives CASSYTGRTGRPYEQYF.

The rearrangement links TRBV19 to TRBJ1-5; D perhaps matches TRBD1 (6 bases). CDR1 is LNHDA, CDR2 SQIVND, per germline (reference sequence). The CDR3 totals 13 residues. The V gene lost 10 bases and the J gene lost 4 bases, with 14 bases spanning the gap. The chain's CDR3 is CATNPTGNQPQHF. CDR3 bases: TGTGCCACCAACCCCACAGGGAATCAGCCCCAGCATTTT.

CDR3 amino acids: CASSRTRVAGIGYEQYF. The CDR3, as DNA: TGTGCCAGCAGCCGAACGCGTGTAGCGGGAATCGGCTACGAGCAGTACTTC. The V call is TRBV6-6, the J call TRBJ2-7; TRBD2 matches at 8 bases. CDR1 is MNHNY and CDR2 is SVGAGI in the germline V gene (reference sequence). The CDR3 is 17 residues long. The V gene end was trimmed by 6 bases and the J gene end by 3 bases; junction bases not matched to a gene: 16.

In this sample, this clone turned up a few times. The rearrangement uses TRBV7-8 and TRBJ2-7, with TRBD2 identical over 16 bases. Trimming cost V 6 bases and J 6 bases; bases outside gene matches: 14. Germline V gives CDR1 SGHVS, CDR2 FQNEAQ. CDR3 length equals 18 residues. The CDR3: CASSYPSGTSGRASEQYF. DNA of the CDR3: TGTGCCAGCAGTTACCCTTCCGGGACTAGCGGGAGGGCCTCCGAGCAGTACTTC.

The chain links TRBV11-2 to TRBJ2-1, with D possibly matching TRBD2 (6 bases). V was shortened by 2 bases and J by 8 bases, with 10 bases between the two germline ends. In germline, CDR1 is SGHAT, CDR2 FQNNGV. The length of the CDR3 is 13 residues. The CDR3 DNA follows: TGTGCCAGCAGCTTACATCGGGACTATGAGCAGTTCTTC. It codes for CASSLHRDYEQFF.

The chain carries TRBV5-1 and TRBJ2-3, with a tentative D call TRBD2 (7 bases). The germline CDR1 and CDR2 sequences are SGHRS and YFSETQ. The CDR3 is made up of 17 amino acids. Trimming cost V 0 bases and J 4 bases, with 18 bases left between them. CDR3 DNA sequence: TGCGCCAGCAGCTTGGCCGGGGGGACACTTACTTCAGATACGCAGTATTTT. This gives the protein CASSLAGGTLTSDTQYF.

The chain joins TRBV27 to TRBJ1-5; D gene ambiguous. The V gene's germline CDR1 is MNHEY and CDR2 SMNVEV (reference sequence). The CDR3 spans 13 residues. The ends were cut back, 6 bases at V and 2 bases at J, with 8 bases in the middle. The CDR3 region has the DNA TGTGCCAGCAGAGCCGGGGGCAATCAGCCCCAGCATTTT. Amino acid sequence: CASRAGGNQPQHF.

The CDR3 DNA is TGTGCCAGCAGCCCCGGGACCCAGTCTAGGGGCTACACCTTC. Protein product: CASSPGTQSRGYTF. The chain is built from TRBV7-2 and TRBJ1-2; D is possibly TRBD1 (5 bases). The V and J ends lost 5 bases and 8 bases respectively, with 18 bases between them. CDR3 size: 14 residues. Germline values: CDR1 SGHTA, CDR2 FQGNSA.

The rearrangement uses TRBV19 and TRBJ2-2; no reliable D call. There are 12 residues in the CDR3. Germline-derived CDR1 and CDR2 are LNHDA and SQIVND (reference sequence). V shed 1 base and J shed 5 bases, with 2 bases lying between them. CDR3 in amino acids: CASSIGTGELFF. CDR3 nucleotide sequence: TGTGCCAGTAGTATAGGGACCGGGGAGCTGTTTTTT.

This rearrangement joins TRBV10-3 to TRBJ1-2, with 8 bases aligning to TRBD1. CDR3 length: 13 residues. Per the germline V gene, CDR1 is ENHRY and CDR2 is SYGVKD. V gave up 4 bases and J gave up 8 bases; unmatched junction bases: 6. As DNA, the CDR3 is TGTGCCATCAGTGGCAGGGGGCTATTGGGCTACACCTTC. Its protein is CAISGRGLLGYTF.